The sequence of this TCR beta chain was determined in a study of CD8+CD57+ T cells in acquired aplastic anemia. Study information: DNA from sorted CD4+ and CD8+ cells averaged around 3.5 ug. Study-wide results and limits: In CD8+ cells, Simpson's diversity showed no significant difference between patients and controls.

The use of genomic DNA as template underpinned the TCR beta VDJ and CDR3 profiling. One entry per CDR3 protein results from TCRdb running MiXCR on the reads. The profile shows approximately 170,000 distinct CDR3 sequences, just under 65% of them singletons. The CDR3 length is 16 residues. Losses at the gene ends were 1 base for V and 0 bases for J; bases not matched to a gene: 4. Germline V gives CDR1 LGHNA, CDR2 YNFKEQ. In this sample, this clonotype is medium-sized (0.01 to 0.1%). Antigen: not known. The chain has TRBV4-2 and TRBJ2-7, with 9 bases lining up with TRBD2. The sequence derives from a human donor in good health. The specimen was sorted CD4+, CD8+, or CD8+CD57+ T cells (not recorded which) from PBMCs. The CDR3 DNA is TGTGCCAGCAGCCAAGGACTAGCGGCAAGCTCCTACGAGCAGTACTTC. It is translated as CASSQGLAASSYEQYF.